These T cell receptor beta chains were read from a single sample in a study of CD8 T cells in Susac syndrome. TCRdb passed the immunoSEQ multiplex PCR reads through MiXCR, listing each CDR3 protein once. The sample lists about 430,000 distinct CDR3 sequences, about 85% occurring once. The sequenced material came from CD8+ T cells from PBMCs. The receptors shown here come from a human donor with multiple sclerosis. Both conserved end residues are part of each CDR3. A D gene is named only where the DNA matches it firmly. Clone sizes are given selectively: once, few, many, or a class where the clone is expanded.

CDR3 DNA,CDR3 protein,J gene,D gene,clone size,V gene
TGTGCCAGCAGTAGTTCACGGGAAGGAAACTATGGCTACACCTTC,CASSSSREGNYGYTF,TRBJ1-2,-,-,TRBV28
TGTGCCAGCAGCCAAGGGGGCGAAGCAGATACCCTCGAAGAGACCCAGTACTTC,CASSQGGEADTLEETQYF,TRBJ2-5,-,-,TRBV3-1
TGTGCCAGCAGCGGGGACAGGGAATTTACCCATGGCACTGAAGCTTTCTTT,CASSGDREFTHGTEAFF,TRBJ1-1,TRBD1,few,TRBV6-1
TGTGCCAGCAGTTACCTTGGAGAAGATAACTATGGCTACACCTTC,CASSYLGEDNYGYTF,TRBJ1-2,-,-,TRBV6-5
TGCAGCGTTGAAGGCGGGGAGATCACAGATACGCAGTATTTT,CSVEGGEITDTQYF,TRBJ2-3,-,once,TRBV29-1
TGTGCCAGTGCCAGCTACGAAAGGGGAATGAACACTGAAGCTTTCTTT,CASASYERGMNTEAFF,TRBJ1-1,-,-,TRBV19
TGCAGTGCTAGAGGGAGCGAGTATGAGCCCCAGCATTTT,CSARGSEYEPQHF,TRBJ1-5,-,-,TRBV20-1
TGTGCCAGCAGCTTGAGTGCTGCCGAAGCTTTCTTT,CASSLSAAEAFF,TRBJ1-1,-,-,TRBV5-4
TGTGCCTCAAGGACAGGGTCCCCCTACGAGCAGTACTTC,CASRTGSPYEQYF,TRBJ2-7,TRBD1,-,TRBV10-3
TGTGCCAGCAGCGTAGCGGGAGGGGTGGATACGCAGTATTTT,CASSVAGGVDTQYF,TRBJ2-3,TRBD2,-,TRBV9
TGTGCCAGCAGTACCCGGGAGTGGACGAGCTCCTACGAGCAGTACTTC,CASSTREWTSSYEQYF,TRBJ2-7,-,once,TRBV28
TGTGCCTGGAGCCTGGACAGGCCCGTGGACACCATATATTTT,CAWSLDRPVDTIYF,TRBJ1-3,TRBD1,-,TRBV30
TGTGCCTGGAGTGTAGTGAGGGATCCTTCCTTT,CAWSVVRDPSF,TRBJ1-1,-,-,TRBV30
TGTGCCAGCAGTTTAGGGACTAGCGGGGTCGAGCAGTACTTC,CASSLGTSGVEQYF,TRBJ2-7,TRBD2,-,TRBV27
TGTGCCAGCATACTAGCGGGAGGGCAGGTGTACGAGCAGTACTTC,CASILAGGQVYEQYF,TRBJ2-7,TRBD2,-,TRBV28
TGTGCCAGCAGTTATGGGACGAGGGATGTGGATGAGCAGTTCTTC,CASSYGTRDVDEQFF,TRBJ2-1,-,few,TRBV6-2/TRBV6-3
TGTGCCAGCAGCTTAGTGTCTGGTGGGACGGAGGAAAGCACAGATACGCAGTATTTT,CASSLVSGGTEESTDTQYF,TRBJ2-3,-,-,TRBV7-9
TGTGCCAGCAGCCTTTCGACTGGAGGACCTAGCACAGATACGCAGTATTTT,CASSLSTGGPSTDTQYF,TRBJ2-3,-,-,TRBV3-1
TGTGCCAGCAGCTTCGGCCCACCACGTCCGGCGGAAATTTACGAGCAGTACTTC,CASSFGPPRPAEIYEQYF,TRBJ2-7,-,-,TRBV7-9
TGTGCCAGTAGTGGTTCGGTGCTCACCTACAATGAGCAGTTCTTC,CASSGSVLTYNEQFF,TRBJ2-1,-,-,TRBV19
TGCGCCAGCAGCTTCGGGACAGGGGGTCTAACAGATACGCAGTATTTT,CASSFGTGGLTDTQYF,TRBJ2-3,TRBD1,few,TRBV5-1
TGTGCCAGCAGTTCCTCCTCCACAGATACGCAGTATTTT,CASSSSSTDTQYF,TRBJ2-3,-,-,TRBV27
TGTGCCAGCAGCCCGCCCGGACGGACTAGCGGGGGGGACATCAATGAGCAGTTCTTC,CASSPPGRTSGGDINEQFF,TRBJ2-1,TRBD2,-,TRBV12-3/TRBV12-4
TGCGCCAGCAGCCAAGAGCCAGGACAGTGGATTCAGCCCCAGCATTTT,CASSQEPGQWIQPQHF,TRBJ1-5,-,few,TRBV4-1
TGTGCCAGCAGACCTAGCGGGAGGATAAACACCGGGGAGCTGTTTTTT,CASRPSGRINTGELFF,TRBJ2-2,TRBD2,-,TRBV6-2/TRBV6-3
TGTGCCAGCAGTTTGCAGGGGGCCAATGAAAAACTGTTTTTT,CASSLQGANEKLFF,TRBJ1-4,TRBD1,few,TRBV28
TGTGCCAGCGGGACAGTAAACAATGAGCAGTTCTTC,CASGTVNNEQFF,TRBJ2-1,TRBD1,-,TRBV25-1
TGCAGTGCACGGGGGACAGCCTCCACCTACGAGCAGTACTTC,CSARGTASTYEQYF,TRBJ2-7,-,-,TRBV20-1